Listed here is a single T cell receptor (beta chain). Its antigen is as yet unknown. TCRdb analysed the reads with MiXCR anew, one entry per CDR3 protein. The repertoire holds about 450,000 distinct CDR3 sequences, with 25% to 40% as singletons. CDR1 is MNHNS and CDR2 is SASEGT in the germline V gene. CDR3 length equals 16 residues. The V gene end was trimmed by 2 bases and the J gene end by 6 bases; junction bases not matched to a gene: 9. This sample is drawn from a study of T cell repertoires in cytomegalovirus infection. Study-wide points: The ex vivo response was dominated by HLA-C-restricted CMV-specific TCR beta clonotypes.

V and J are TRBV6-1 and TRBJ2-1; TRBD1 matches 8 bases. The sequence derives from a human donor in good health (CMV status not recorded). Some clones in this sample may be carry-over from other donors' samples. Sequencing was carried out using PBMCs. For the CDR3, the DNA is TGTGCCAGCAGTGAACGGCCCAGGGGGCTCTCCAATGAGCAGTTCTTC. It yields the protein CASSERPRGLSNEQFF.